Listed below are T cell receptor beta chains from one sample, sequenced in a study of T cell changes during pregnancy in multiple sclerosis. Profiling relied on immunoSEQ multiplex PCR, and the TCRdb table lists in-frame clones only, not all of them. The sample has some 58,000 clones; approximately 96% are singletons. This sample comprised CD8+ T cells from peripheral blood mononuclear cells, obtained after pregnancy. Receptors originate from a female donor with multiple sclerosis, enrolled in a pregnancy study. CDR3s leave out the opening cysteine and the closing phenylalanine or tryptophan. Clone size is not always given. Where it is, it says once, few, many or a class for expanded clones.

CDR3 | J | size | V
ASSLPGGPHEQY | TRBJ2-7 | - | TRBV7-9
ATSRDRGQGQGAEAF | TRBJ1-1 | few | TRBV15
ASMRTNTGELF | TRBJ2-2 | - | TRBV5-6
ASSLEPGTGPYEQY | TRBJ2-7 | - | TRBV11-2
ASSLSDFNQPQH | TRBJ1-5 | - | TRBV7-6
SVLSRAAGTIYNEQF | TRBJ2-1 | - | TRBV29-1
ASSSDRGKYDEQY | TRBJ2-7 | - | TRBV5-1
ASSQRGAGQKLF | TRBJ1-4 | - | TRBV23-1
ASSIGLDEQF | TRBJ2-1 | - | TRBV19
ATSRDRGTVYNEQF | TRBJ2-1 | - | TRBV15
ASYKRPSSYNEQF | TRBJ2-1 | - | TRBV28
ASSIPRTGDAGELF | TRBJ2-2 | - | TRBV7-2
ASSSLQGTQF | TRBJ2-1 | - | TRBV13
ASSADFLDTQY | TRBJ2-3 | - | TRBV9
ASRADSSYEQY | TRBJ2-7 | once | TRBV2
ATLDREDRNEQF | TRBJ2-1 | - | TRBV28
SVLGTSSYEQY | TRBJ2-7 | - | TRBV29-1
ASSEGGLTVTEAF | TRBJ1-1 | few | TRBV6-1
ASRRTSGSYEQY | - | - | TRBV7-9
ASSPSRLNYGYT | TRBJ1-2 | - | TRBV27
ASKMTGGYEQY | TRBJ2-7 | - | TRBV28
ASSLGGNYYEQY | TRBJ2-7 | - | TRBV7-6
ASSQATTNNYGYT | TRBJ1-2 | once | TRBV4-2
ASSWGTSGNYEQY | TRBJ2-7 | - | TRBV19
ASSGGTSGSGLNEQF | TRBJ2-1 | - | TRBV7-8
ASSIGGQGYYEQY | TRBJ2-7 | - | TRBV19
ASSFTTGLETQY | TRBJ2-5 | - | TRBV5-1
ASREPGGGTGLTGELF | TRBJ2-2 | - | TRBV6-1
AISTGGMNTEAF | TRBJ1-1 | few | TRBV10-3
ASSAGRTYEQY | TRBJ2-7 | - | TRBV6-1
ASSYSQGVYNEQF | TRBJ2-1 | - | TRBV6-5
ASSRGSSYNEQF | TRBJ2-1 | few | TRBV6-5
ASSDAGQALFNEQF | TRBJ2-1 | - | TRBV27
ASSFGDSGANVLT | TRBJ2-6 | - | TRBV7-6
ASSFRTSGSSPSYEQY | TRBJ2-7 | - | TRBV5-5
ASTPGGSYNEQF | TRBJ2-1 | - | TRBV4-1
ASVLEAWEVSYNEQF | TRBJ2-1 | - | TRBV5-5
ATPPPPRAGPNTGELF | TRBJ2-2 | - | TRBV7-9
ASSPLGGEQF | TRBJ2-1 | - | TRBV6-1
ASSQDWGTGPWNEQF | TRBJ2-1 | - | TRBV4-1
ASRPVGGGQPQH | TRBJ1-5 | - | TRBV28
ASSPNRIYEQY | TRBJ2-7 | - | TRBV28
SVGSSGRYNEQF | TRBJ2-1 | - | TRBV29-1
ATMDGQSSYEQY | TRBJ2-7 | - | TRBV19
ASNIWSTEAF | TRBJ1-1 | once | TRBV6-1
ASSVAGGPTNTGELF | TRBJ2-2 | - | TRBV9
ASNGRTTTNEQF | TRBJ2-1 | - | TRBV13
ASSDFRGTNTEAF | TRBJ1-1 | once | TRBV6-1
ASSPLQSSYNEQF | TRBJ2-1 | - | TRBV4-1
ASRTGAGELF | TRBJ2-2 | - | TRBV27
ASTVVALAGGSSYNEQF | TRBJ2-1 | - | TRBV28
ASTRPERDTIY | TRBJ1-3 | - | TRBV19
SVVFASGTSEQY | TRBJ2-7 | - | TRBV29-1
ASSYSPSGGGTQY | TRBJ2-5 | - | TRBV6-5
ASSTRQGRGTDTQY | TRBJ2-3 | - | TRBV7-2
ASRISSGAETQY | TRBJ2-5 | - | TRBV28
ASSWDSSYEQY | TRBJ2-7 | - | TRBV6-1
ASSPLAGYQETQY | TRBJ2-5 | - | TRBV28